The sequence of this T cell receptor (beta chain) was determined in a study of Ad26.COV2.S vaccination and SARS-CoV-2 variants. Background on the study: In the study, Ad26.COV2.S was injected intramuscularly once, or twice 56 days apart. Study-wide results and limits: A substantial breadth of spike-specific CD8+ and CD4+ T cell responses after vaccination has been reported.

Remarks on this clone: The antigen remains unidentified.

Assay used: immunoSEQ multiplex PCR; TCRdb lists only in-frame clones, some missing. The repertoire has about 260,000 clones, around 85% of them found once; the top ten carry about 2.8%. Described treatment: roughly 19 received Ad26.COV2.S at low or high dose, single or two shots; about 5 received placebo; per-sample allocation not given. Sampling took place 63 days after the first vaccine or placebo injection. Donation was by an adult aged 18-55 years who was in Boston. The vaccine antigen was prefusion-stabilized Wuhan SARS-CoV-2 spike. The CDR3 length is 13 residues. In germline, CDR1 is SEHNR, CDR2 FQNEAQ (reference sequence). Trimming took 4 bases from V and 6 from J; bases not matched to a gene: 5.

The sequences come from peripheral blood, collected in a trial of Ad26.COV2.S vaccine versus placebo. The chain joins TRBV7-9 to TRBJ1-1; 7 positions agree with TRBD1. The sequence was collected from a person between 18 and 65 years old who received the Ad26.COV2.S COVID-19 vaccine or a placebo. DNA for the CDR3: TGTGCCAGCAGCTCGACAGGGAGCGCTGAAGCTTTCTTT. Translated: CASSSTGSAEAFF.